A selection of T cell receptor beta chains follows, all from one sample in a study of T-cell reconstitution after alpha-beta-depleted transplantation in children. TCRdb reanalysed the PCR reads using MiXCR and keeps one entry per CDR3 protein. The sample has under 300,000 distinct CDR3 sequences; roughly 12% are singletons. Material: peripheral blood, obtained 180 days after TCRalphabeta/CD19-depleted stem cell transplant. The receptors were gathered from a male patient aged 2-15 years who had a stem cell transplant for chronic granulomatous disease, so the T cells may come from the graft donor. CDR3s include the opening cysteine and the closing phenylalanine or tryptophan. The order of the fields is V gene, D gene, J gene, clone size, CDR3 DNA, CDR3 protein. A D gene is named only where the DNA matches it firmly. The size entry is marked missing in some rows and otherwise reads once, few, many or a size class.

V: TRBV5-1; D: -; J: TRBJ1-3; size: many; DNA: TGCGCCAGCAGCTTGGACAGGATTTCGCCTGGAAACACCATATATTTT; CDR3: CASSLDRISPGNTIYF
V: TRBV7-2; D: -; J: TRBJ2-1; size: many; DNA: TGTGCCAGCAGCTTAGGGGGAGGGGGTGAGCAGTTCTTC; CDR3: CASSLGGGGEQFF
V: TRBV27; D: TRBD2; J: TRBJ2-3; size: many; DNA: TGTGCCAGCAGCCTGGGCGGGAGAATTACGCAGTATTTT; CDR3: CASSLGGRITQYF
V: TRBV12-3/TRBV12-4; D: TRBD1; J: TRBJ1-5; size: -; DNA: TGTGCCAGCAGTTTATCCTATAAACAGGGGAGCAATCAGCCCCAGCATTTT; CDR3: CASSLSYKQGSNQPQHF
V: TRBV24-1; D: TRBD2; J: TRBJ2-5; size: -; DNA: TGTGCCACCAGTGCGACTAGCGGGACCGAAGAGACCCAGTACTTC; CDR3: CATSATSGTEETQYF
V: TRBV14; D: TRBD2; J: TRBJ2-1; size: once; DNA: TGTGCCAGCAGCCAAGAGACTAGCGGGAGCATATACAATGAGCAGTTCTTC; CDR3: CASSQETSGSIYNEQFF
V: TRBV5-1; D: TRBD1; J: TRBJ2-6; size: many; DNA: TGCGCCAGCAGCTTGGGGACAGGGGTCTCTGGGGCCAACGTCCTGACTTTC; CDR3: CASSLGTGVSGANVLTF
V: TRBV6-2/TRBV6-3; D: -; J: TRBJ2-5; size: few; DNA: TGTGCCAGCAGTTACGGAGCGTTAGGAGAGACCCAGTACTTC; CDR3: CASSYGALGETQYF
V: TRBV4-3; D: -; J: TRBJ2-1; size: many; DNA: TGCGCCAGCAGCCGCCCTATGCCCCTGGGGCAGTTCTTC; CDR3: CASSRPMPLGQFF
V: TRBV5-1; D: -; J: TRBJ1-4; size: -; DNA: TGCGCCAGCAGCTTGGAGGCCCGGGTGGTAAATGAAAAACTGTTTTTT; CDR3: CASSLEARVVNEKLFF
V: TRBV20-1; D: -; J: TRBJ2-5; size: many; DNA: TGCAGTGCTAGTTCAGAGCGAGAGACCCAGTACTTC; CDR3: CSASSERETQYF
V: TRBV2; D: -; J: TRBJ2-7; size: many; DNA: TGTGCCAGCAGCGGCGGGGGCCAGATGCACGAGCAGTACTTC; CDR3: CASSGGGQMHEQYF
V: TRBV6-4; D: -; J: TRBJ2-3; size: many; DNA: TGTGCCAGCAGTGACTCGGGCGACTCCACAGATACGCAGTATTTT; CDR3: CASSDSGDSTDTQYF
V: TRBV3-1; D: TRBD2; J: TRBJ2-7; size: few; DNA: TGTGCCAGCTGTCCCCCGGGACGGGCGCTAGCGGGCTCCTTGGGCGAGCAGTACTTC; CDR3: CASCPPGRALAGSLGEQYF
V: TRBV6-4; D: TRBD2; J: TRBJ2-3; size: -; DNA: TGTGCCAGTTTTCGAACTAGCGGGTTGGGCGCAGATACGCAGTATTTT; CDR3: CASFRTSGLGADTQYF
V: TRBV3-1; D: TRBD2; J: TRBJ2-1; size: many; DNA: TGTGCCAGCGACGCCGGGACTAGTTTAAGCAATGAGCAGTTCTTC; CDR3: CASDAGTSLSNEQFF
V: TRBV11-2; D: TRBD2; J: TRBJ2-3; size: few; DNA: TGTGCCAGCAGGATTCGCGGGGGGCCTTCGACAGATACGCAGTATTTT; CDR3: CASRIRGGPSTDTQYF
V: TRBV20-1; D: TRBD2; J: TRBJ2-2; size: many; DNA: TGCAGTGCTAGGGCTAGCGGGAACACCGGGGAGCTGTTTTTT; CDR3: CSARASGNTGELFF
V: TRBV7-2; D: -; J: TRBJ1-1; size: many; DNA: TGTGCCAGCAGCCCCCTTGGAGGGGTGGAGGCTTTCTTT; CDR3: CASSPLGGVEAFF
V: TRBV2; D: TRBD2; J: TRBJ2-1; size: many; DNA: TGTGCCCTCGGGAGGGGGGCCTCCTACAATGAGCAGTTCTTC; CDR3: CALGRGASYNEQFF
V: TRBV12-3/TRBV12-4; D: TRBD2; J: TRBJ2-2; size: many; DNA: TGTGCCAGCAGTCTTAGCGGGAGGGCCACCGGGGAGCTGTTTTTT; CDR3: CASSLSGRATGELFF
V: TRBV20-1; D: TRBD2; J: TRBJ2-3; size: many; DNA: TGCAGTGCTCGTGCGGGGGTCACAGATACGCAGTATTTT; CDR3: CSARAGVTDTQYF
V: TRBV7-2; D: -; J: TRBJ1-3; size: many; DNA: TGTGCCAGCAGCTTAGGTCTAAGCTCTGGAAACACCATATATTTT; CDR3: CASSLGLSSGNTIYF
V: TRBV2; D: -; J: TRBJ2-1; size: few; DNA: TGTGCCAGCAGTGGGGACGGCTACAATGAGCAGTTCTTC; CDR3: CASSGDGYNEQFF
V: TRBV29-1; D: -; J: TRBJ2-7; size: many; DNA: TGCAGCGTTGGAACACGGGAAAGCTCCTACGAGCAGTACTTC; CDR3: CSVGTRESSYEQYF
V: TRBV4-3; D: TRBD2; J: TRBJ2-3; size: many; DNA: TGCGCCAGCAGCCAAGTTTCTAGCGGGGGCACAGATACGCAGTATTTT; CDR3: CASSQVSSGGTDTQYF
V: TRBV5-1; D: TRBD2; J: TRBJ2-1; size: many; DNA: TGCGCCAGCAGCTTGCCGGGACTAGCGGAACTCAATGAGCAGTTCTTC; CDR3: CASSLPGLAELNEQFF
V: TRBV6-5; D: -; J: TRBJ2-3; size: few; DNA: TGTGCCAGCAGTTACTCAGGGGTACTTACAGATACGCAGTATTTT; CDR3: CASSYSGVLTDTQYF
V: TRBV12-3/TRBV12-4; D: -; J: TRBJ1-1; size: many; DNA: TGTGCCAGCAGCCACCCCGCGGGGATAAAGGCTTTCTTT; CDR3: CASSHPAGIKAFF
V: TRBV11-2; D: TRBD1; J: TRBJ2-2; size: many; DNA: TGTGCCAGCAGCTCCCGGGACAGCACCGGGGAGCTGTTTTTT; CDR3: CASSSRDSTGELFF
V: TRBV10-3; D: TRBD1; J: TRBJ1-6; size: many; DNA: TGTGCCATCAGTGAGTCGACTTCAGGGGGTAATTCACCCCTCCACTTT; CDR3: CAISESTSGGNSPLHF
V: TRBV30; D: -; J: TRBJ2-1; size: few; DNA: TGTGCCTGCTCGGAGCTGTTCTTC; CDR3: CACSELFF
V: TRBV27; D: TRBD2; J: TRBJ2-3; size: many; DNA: TGTGCCAGCAGTTTTGGGGGGTTAGCGGGATTCAGGCCAGATACGCAGTATTTT; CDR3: CASSFGGLAGFRPDTQYF
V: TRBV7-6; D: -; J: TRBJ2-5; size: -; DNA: TGTGCCAGCAGCTTAGCGATTACCGTTACTCAAGAGACCCAGTACTTC; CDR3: CASSLAITVTQETQYF
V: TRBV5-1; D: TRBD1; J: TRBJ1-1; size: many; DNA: TGCGCCAGCAGCCACCGTCCCGGGACAGGCTGGTGGCAAACTGAAGCTTTCTTT; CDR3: CASSHRPGTGWWQTEAFF
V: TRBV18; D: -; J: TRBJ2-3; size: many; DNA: TGTGCCAGCTCTTTGGCGGGTCATGAAGATACGCAGTATTTT; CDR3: CASSLAGHEDTQYF
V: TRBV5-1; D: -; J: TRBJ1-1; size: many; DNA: TGCGCCAGCAGCTTGGTCCGGGGGACGGACACTGAAGCTTTCTTT; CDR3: CASSLVRGTDTEAFF
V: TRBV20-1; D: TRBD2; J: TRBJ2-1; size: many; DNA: TGCAGTGCTGCACCAGGGGAGGGACTAGCTTCTTACAATGAGCAGTTCTTC; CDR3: CSAAPGEGLASYNEQFF
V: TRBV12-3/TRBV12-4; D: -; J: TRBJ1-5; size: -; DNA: TGTGCCAGCAGCCGACCCGGGGCAGGTGCGAATCAGCCCCAGCATTTT; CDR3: CASSRPGAGANQPQHF
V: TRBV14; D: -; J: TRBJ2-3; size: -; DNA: TGTGCCAGCAGCCCCAAACTAGGAGATACGCAGTATTTT; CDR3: CASSPKLGDTQYF
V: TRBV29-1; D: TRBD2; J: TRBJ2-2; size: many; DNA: TGCAGCGGGGGGGGTCCCGGGGAGCTGTTTTTT; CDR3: CSGGGPGELFF
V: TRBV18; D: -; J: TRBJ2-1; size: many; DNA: TGTGCCAGCTCACCGCCTGCGATAGCGGCCACTATGGGTGAGCAGTTCTTC; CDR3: CASSPPAIAATMGEQFF
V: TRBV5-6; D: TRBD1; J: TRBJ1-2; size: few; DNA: TGTGCCAGCAGGGATGGGACAGACTATGGCTACACCTTC; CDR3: CASRDGTDYGYTF
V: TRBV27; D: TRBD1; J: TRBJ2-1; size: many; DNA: TGTGCCAGCAGTTTACGGGCAGGGGGCCCCTACAATGAGCAGTTCTTC; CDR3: CASSLRAGGPYNEQFF
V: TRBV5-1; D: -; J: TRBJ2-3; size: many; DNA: TGCGCCAGTACTAAGGGACCACCAGATACGCAGTATTTT; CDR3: CASTKGPPDTQYF
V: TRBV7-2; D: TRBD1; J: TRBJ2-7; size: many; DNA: TGTGCCAGCAGCTCCGACAGGGCGAGCGAGCAGTACTTC; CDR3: CASSSDRASEQYF
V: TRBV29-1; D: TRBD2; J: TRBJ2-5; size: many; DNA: TGCAGCGTTGAAGATATGAAACTAGCGGGGGGGCGAGAGACCCAGTACTTC; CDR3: CSVEDMKLAGGRETQYF
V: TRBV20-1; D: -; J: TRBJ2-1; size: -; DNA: TGCAGTGCTAGATTGGTTATGGGGCAGTTCTTC; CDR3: CSARLVMGQFF
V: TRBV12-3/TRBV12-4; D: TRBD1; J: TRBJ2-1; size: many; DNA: TGTGCCAGCACCCCCGGGTGGCGGACAGGGGGTTTCAATGAGCAGTTCTTC; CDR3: CASTPGWRTGGFNEQFF
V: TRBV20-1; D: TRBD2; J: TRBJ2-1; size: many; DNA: TGCAGTGCTAGAGATCTTAGGGGACTAAATGAGCAGTTCTTC; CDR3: CSARDLRGLNEQFF
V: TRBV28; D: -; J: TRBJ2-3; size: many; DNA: TGTGCCAGCAGTTTATTAGGCACGCGGTACGACACAGATACGCAGTATTTT; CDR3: CASSLLGTRYDTDTQYF
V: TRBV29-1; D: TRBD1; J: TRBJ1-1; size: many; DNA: TGCAGCGTTCGGTCAGGGGGCCTCGACACTGAAGCTTTCTTT; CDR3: CSVRSGGLDTEAFF
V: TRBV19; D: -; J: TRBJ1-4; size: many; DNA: TGTGCCAGCTCAGACGGAGGTTCAACTAATGAAAAACTGTTTTTT; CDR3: CASSDGGSTNEKLFF
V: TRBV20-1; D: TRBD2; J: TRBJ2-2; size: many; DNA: TGCAGTGCTAAGGGACTAGCGGGGGGCGCGAACACCGGGGAGCTGTTTTTT; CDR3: CSAKGLAGGANTGELFF
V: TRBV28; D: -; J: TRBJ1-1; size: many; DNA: TGTGCCAGCAGTCCTCACCGGACGAACACTGAAGCTTTCTTT; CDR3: CASSPHRTNTEAFF
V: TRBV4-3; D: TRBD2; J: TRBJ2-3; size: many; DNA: TGCGCCAGCAGCCAGAGGCCTGGGTGGGACTACACAGATACGCAGTATTTT; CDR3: CASSQRPGWDYTDTQYF
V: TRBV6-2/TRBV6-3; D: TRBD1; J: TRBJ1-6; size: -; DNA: TGTGCCAGCACCGGGACAGGTCCTACACCCCTCCACTTT; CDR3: CASTGTGPTPLHF